This TCR beta chain was captured in a study of spatial heterogeneity in lung cancer. CDR3 size: 14 residues. Trimming cost V 0 bases and J 3 bases, with 6 bases left between them. The germline gives CDR1 DFQATT, CDR2 SNEGSKA (reference sequence). Time point described: sample taken at primary tumor resection. TCRdb reanalysed the 5' RACE reads using MiXCR and keeps one entry per CDR3 protein. The repertoire holds fewer than 65,000 distinct CDR3 sequences, with approximately 6% as singletons. A few counts support this clonotype. This specimen was PBMCs, taken at surgery. This sequence was found in a female donor with early-stage non-small cell lung cancer. This chain joins TRBV20-1 and TRBJ1-6; the D gene is possibly TRBD1 (5 bases). CDR3 nucleotide sequence: TGCAGTGCTAGAGAGACAGACTATAATTCACCCCTCCACTTT. Translated: CSARETDYNSPLHF.